The 8 T cell receptor beta chains presented below share a single source sample, sequenced in a study of blood T cell repertoires in COVID-19. The protocol was immunoSEQ multiplex PCR, while the TCRdb copy is restricted to in-frame clones and leaves out a portion. Seen here are about 140,000 clones, about 88% observed once, and the top ten hold about 5.8%. The sample consisted of peripheral blood. The receptor source for this set is a human donor in a cohort sampled during active COVID-19.

This chain uses TRBV18 with TRBJ2-5; TRBD1 matches 9 bases. The trim removed 2 bases at V and 1 base at J, leaving 14 bases unmatched. This CDR3 contains 19 residues. Germline V lookup: CDR1 KGHSH, CDR2 LQKENI. The CDR3 nucleotides read TGTGCCAGCTCACCAATCGGGACAGGGACCATGAGGGCCCAAGAGACCCAGTACTTC. This translates into CASSPIGTGTMRAQETQYF.

The chain couples TRBV30 to TRBJ2-5; a weak D match, TRBD2 (6 bases). Germline CDR1 is GTSNPN and CDR2 is SVGIG (reference sequence). This CDR3 is built from 14 residues. Trimming removed 1 base at V and 2 bases at J, with 11 bases between. The CDR3 DNA reads TGTGCCTGGAGTGATACTAGCTTACAAGAGACCCAGTACTTC. It codes for CAWSDTSLQETQYF. Looking up the rest from reference TRBV30 and TRBJ2-5 gives the full variable domain: SQTIHQWPATLVQPVGSPLSLECTVEGTSNPNLYWYRQAAGRGLQLLFYSVGIGQISSEVPQNLSASRPQDRQFILSSKKLLLSDSGFYLCAWSDTSLQETQYFGPGTRLLVL.

This rearrangement joins TRBV28 to TRBJ2-7; 12 bases are shared with TRBD2. The germline V gene has CDR1 MDHEN and CDR2 SYDVKM. Losses at the gene ends were 6 bases for V and 1 base for J; bases not matched to a gene: 4. This CDR3 has 15 amino acids. The CDR3 loop reads CASRPTSGGSYEQYF. As DNA, the CDR3 is TGTGCCAGCAGACCGACTAGCGGGGGATCCTACGAGCAGTACTTC.

The V and J genes are TRBV28 and TRBJ1-5; 10 nucleotides align to TRBD1. Germline loops: CDR1 MDHEN, CDR2 SYDVKM. The CDR3 has 14 residues. V gave up 6 bases and J gave up 6 bases; unmatched junction bases: 5. This chain's CDR3 is CASSPGQGRQPQHF. Here the CDR3 DNA reads TGTGCCAGCAGCCCGGGACAGGGGCGTCAGCCCCAGCATTTT.

V gene TRBV7-9 combines with J gene TRBJ1-6, with 10 bases fitting TRBD1. This CDR3 contains 15 residues. Losses at the gene ends were 5 bases for V and 7 bases for J; bases not matched to a gene: 5. The germline V gene encodes CDR1 SEHNR and CDR2 FQNEAQ (reference sequence). CDR3 in DNA: TGTGCCAGCAGCCTGCGACAGGGGGCGAATTCACCCCTCCACTTT. Translating it yields CASSLRQGANSPLHF. Full variable domain (remainder filled in from reference TRBV7-9 and TRBJ1-6): DTGVSQNPRHKITKRGQNVTFRCDPISEHNRLYWYRQTLGQGPEFLTYFQNEAQLEKSRLLSDRFSAERPKGSFSTLEIQRTEQGDSAMYLCASSLRQGANSPLHFGNGTRLTVT.

The genes are TRBV5-1 and TRBJ2-7, with D hard to call. CDR3 length: 14 amino acids. The germline V and J ends were trimmed by 0 bases and 2 bases, with 9 bases remaining between them. Per germline, CDR1 SGHRS and CDR2 YFSETQ. DNA for the CDR3: TGCGCCAGCAGCTTGGTTCCAGAAACCTACGAGCAGTACTTC. Its translation is CASSLVPETYEQYF.

This clone occurred once. The genes are TRBV29-1 and TRBJ2-5; 10 bases agree with TRBD1. The germline CDR1 and CDR2 sequences are SQVTM and ANQGSEA. After removal of 7 bases from V and 1 base from J, the junction contained 6 bases not matched to a gene. The CDR3 consists of 14 residues. The CDR3 sequence is CSARRTGGQETQYF. DNA for the CDR3: TGCAGCGCCCGCAGGACAGGGGGCCAAGAGACCCAGTACTTC.

The CDR3, as DNA: TGTGCCAGCATGCCGGGACTAGCGGGGGACTACGAGCAGTACTTC. Translating it yields CASMPGLAGDYEQYF. The gene calls are TRBV2 and TRBJ2-7; TRBD2 matches 14 bases. The CDR3 covers 15 residues. Germline CDR1 and CDR2: SNHLY and FYNNEI. J gave up 3 bases and V 7 bases, and 5 bases lay outside the gene matches. The full variable domain, its missing parts supplied by reference TRBV2 and TRBJ2-7, is EPEVTQTPSHQVTQMGQEVILRCVPISNHLYFYWYRQILGQKVEFLVSFYNNEISEKSEIFDDQFSVERPDGSNFTLKIRSTKLEDSAMYFCASMPGLAGDYEQYFGPGTRLTVT.